Sequencing of this T cell receptor beta chain was carried out in a study of blood T cells in healthy people across ages. Whenever a sample was processed, at least 6.5 million PBMCs were isolated. Primed by a sample-barcoded 5' primer and a J-beta primer mix, a second PCR proceeded for 7 to 11 cycles. Each cDNA molecule, via a template-switch adaptor with 12 random nucleotides, was tagged. TCRdb reprocessed the 5' RACE reads with MiXCR, giving one entry per CDR3 protein. The data contain around 1.5 million distinct CDR3 sequences, almost 35% of them singletons. Trimming took 5 bases from V and 0 from J, leaving 20 bases between them. This CDR3 contains 18 residues. Germline CDR1 is DFQATT and CDR2 is SNEGSKA (reference sequence).

The source is a woman younger than 45 in good health. The source material was blood. The chain is built from TRBV20-1 and TRBJ1-6; D uncertain. CDR3 loop: CSAELKVVPSSYNSPLHF. CDR3 DNA sequence: TGCAGTGCTGAACTCAAGGTCGTCCCGAGCTCCTATAATTCACCCCTCCACTTT.